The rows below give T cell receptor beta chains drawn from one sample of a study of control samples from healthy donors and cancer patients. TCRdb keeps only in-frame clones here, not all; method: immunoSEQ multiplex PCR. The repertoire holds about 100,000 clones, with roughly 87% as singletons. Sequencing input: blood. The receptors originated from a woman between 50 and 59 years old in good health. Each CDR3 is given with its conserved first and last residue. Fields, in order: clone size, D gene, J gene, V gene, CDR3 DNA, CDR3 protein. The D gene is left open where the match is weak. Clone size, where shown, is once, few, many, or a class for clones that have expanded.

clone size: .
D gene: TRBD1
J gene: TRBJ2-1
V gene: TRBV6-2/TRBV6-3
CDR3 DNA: TGTGCCAGCAGTCGGGACAGGGTGGCAGGCAATGAGCAGTTCTTC
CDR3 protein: CASSRDRVAGNEQFF

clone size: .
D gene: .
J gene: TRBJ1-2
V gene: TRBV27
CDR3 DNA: TGTGCCAGCAGATCCTGGACAGCTAAAAATGGCTACACCTTC
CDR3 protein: CASRSWTAKNGYTF

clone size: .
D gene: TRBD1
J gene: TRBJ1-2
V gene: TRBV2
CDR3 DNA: TGTGCCAGCAGTGAAGGAGGGGGCAACTATGGCTACACCTTC
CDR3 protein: CASSEGGGNYGYTF

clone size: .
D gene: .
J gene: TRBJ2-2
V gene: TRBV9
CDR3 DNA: TGTGCCAGCAGCGGCGCCCCCGGCACCGGGGAGCTGTTTTTT
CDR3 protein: CASSGAPGTGELFF

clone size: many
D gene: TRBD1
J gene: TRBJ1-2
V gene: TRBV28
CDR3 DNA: TGTGCCAGCAGGCAGGGGGCGGACTACACCTTC
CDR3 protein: CASRQGADYTF

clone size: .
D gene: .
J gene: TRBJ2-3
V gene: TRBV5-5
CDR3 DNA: TGTGCCAGCACCCCCTCGGGATGGGGGAAAGGTGATACGCAGTATTTT
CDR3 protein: CASTPSGWGKGDTQYF

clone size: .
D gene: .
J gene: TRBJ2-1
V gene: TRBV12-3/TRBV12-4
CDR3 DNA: TGTGCCAGCAGTTTACGGGGTTACAATGAGCAGTTCTTC
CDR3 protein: CASSLRGYNEQFF

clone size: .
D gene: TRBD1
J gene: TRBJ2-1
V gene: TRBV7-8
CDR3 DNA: TGTGCCAGCAGGGAAAAGACAGGGGCCTGGTACAATGAGCAGTTCTTC
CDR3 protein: CASREKTGAWYNEQFF

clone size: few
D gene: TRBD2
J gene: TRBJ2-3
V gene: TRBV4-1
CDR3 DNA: TGCGCCAGCAGCCAAGGAGCGGGGGAGGTAGATACGCAGTATTTT
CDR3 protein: CASSQGAGEVDTQYF

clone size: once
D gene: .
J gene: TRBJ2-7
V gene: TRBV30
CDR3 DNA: TGTGCCTGGAGTGTACTTGGGACCTACGAGCAGTACTTC
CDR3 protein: CAWSVLGTYEQYF

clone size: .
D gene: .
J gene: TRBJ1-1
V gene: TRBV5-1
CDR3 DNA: TGCGCCAGCAGCAATCCGGGACGGGGTCTGAACACTGAAGCTTTCTTT
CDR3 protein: CASSNPGRGLNTEAFF

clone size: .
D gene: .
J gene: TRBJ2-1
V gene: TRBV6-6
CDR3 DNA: TGTGCCAGCAGGAACCACTCAGGAGAGCAGTTCTTC
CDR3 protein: CASRNHSGEQFF

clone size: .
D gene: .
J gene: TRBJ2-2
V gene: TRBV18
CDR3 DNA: TGTGCCAGCTCACCAAGTGTGGAACTGTTTTTT
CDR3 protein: CASSPSVELFF

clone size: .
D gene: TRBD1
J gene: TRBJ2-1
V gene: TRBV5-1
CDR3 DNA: TGCGCCAGCGGACAGGAGGCGTACAATGAGCAGTTCTTC
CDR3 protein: CASGQEAYNEQFF

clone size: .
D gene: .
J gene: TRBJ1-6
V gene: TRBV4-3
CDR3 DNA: TGCGCCAGCAGCCAAGATCACGGGGGGGCTAATTCACCCCTCCACTTT
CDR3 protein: CASSQDHGGANSPLHF

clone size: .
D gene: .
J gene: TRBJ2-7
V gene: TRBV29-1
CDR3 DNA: TGCAGCGTTAACAACCGGGACAAGCCCTACGAGCAGTACTTC
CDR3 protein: CSVNNRDKPYEQYF

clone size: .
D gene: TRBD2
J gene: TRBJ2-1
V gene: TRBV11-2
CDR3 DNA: TGTGCCAGCAGTCAGACTAGCGGGAGATTCCCCGAGCAGTTCTTC
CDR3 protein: CASSQTSGRFPEQFF

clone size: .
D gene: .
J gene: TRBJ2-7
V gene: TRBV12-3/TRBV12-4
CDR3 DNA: TGTGCCAGCAGGCGTAGCTTGTCCCTCGAGCAGTACTTC
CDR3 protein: CASRRSLSLEQYF

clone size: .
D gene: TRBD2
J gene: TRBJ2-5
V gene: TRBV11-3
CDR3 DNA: TGTGCCAGCAGCCCGGGGGGAGGCAGGGTAAAGACCCAGTACTTC
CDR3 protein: CASSPGGGRVKTQYF

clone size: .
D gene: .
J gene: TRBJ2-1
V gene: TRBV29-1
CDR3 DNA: TGCAGCGTCTATGACCAGCCCTCCTACAATGAGCAGTTCTTC
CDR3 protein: CSVYDQPSYNEQFF

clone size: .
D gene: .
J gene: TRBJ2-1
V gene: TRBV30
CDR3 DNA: TGTGCCCGGTCAGGGGGGTACAATGAGCAGTTCTTC
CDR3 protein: CARSGGYNEQFF

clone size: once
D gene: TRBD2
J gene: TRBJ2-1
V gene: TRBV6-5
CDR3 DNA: TGTGCCAGTACGAAGCGGGAGGCTCTAGGGGAGCAGTTCTTC
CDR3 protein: CASTKREALGEQFF

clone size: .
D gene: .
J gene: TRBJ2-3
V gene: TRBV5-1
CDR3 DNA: TGCGCCAGCAGCTTGGCCGTCTTCGCGGGGGCTAGCACAGATACGCAGTATTTT
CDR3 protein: CASSLAVFAGASTDTQYF